These 21 T cell receptor beta chains originate from one sample sequenced in a study of chemoradiotherapy in HPV16-positive cancers. TCRdb keeps only in-frame clones here, not all; method: immunoSEQ multiplex PCR. The sample holds about 53,000 clones; over 85% are singletons and the top ten take 2.5% to 4%. The specimen was blood, collected from a patient who underwent chemoradiotherapy. The receptors were gathered from a human donor with HPV-associated anogenital cancer.

V and J are TRBV4-2 and TRBJ1-4; D possibly corresponds to TRBD1 (5 bases). The V gene lost 0 bases and the J gene lost 8 bases, with 16 bases spanning the gap. The CDR3 length is 16 residues. Germline CDR1 LGHNA, CDR2 YNFKEQ. Here the CDR3 DNA reads TGTGCCAGCAGCCAAGATACGGGGCAGGGCTGGGAAAAACTGTTTTTT. It specifies CASSQDTGQGWEKLFF.

This chain links TRBV13 with TRBJ2-1; D not resolved. Germline V gives CDR1 PRHDT, CDR2 FYEKMQ (reference sequence). There are 15 residues in the CDR3. With 0 bases removed from V and 0 bases from J, the gap between germline ends came to 6 bases. The CDR3: CASSLGQSSYNEQFF. In nucleotides, the CDR3 is TGTGCCAGCAGCTTAGGCCAGAGCTCCTACAATGAGCAGTTCTTC.

The genes are TRBV2 and TRBJ1-2, with 10 bases identical to TRBD1. This CDR3 spans 14 amino acids. Germline CDR1 reads SNHLY; CDR2 reads FYNNEI. With 6 bases clipped from V and 5 bases from J, the junction kept 6 bases outside the gene matches. CDR3 sequence: CASRSGTGDYGYTF. In DNA, the CDR3 is TGTGCCAGCAGATCCGGGACAGGGGATTATGGCTACACCTTC.

The chain has TRBV7-9 and TRBJ2-5; possibly TRBD1 for D (6 bases). The CDR3 extends over 14 amino acids. V was pared by 0 bases and J by 5 bases, with 10 bases between. CDR1 and CDR2 from the germline V gene are SEHNR and FQNEAQ (reference sequence). CDR3 sequence reads: CASSLASGAETQYF. The CDR3 DNA sequence: TGTGCCAGCAGCTTAGCGTCAGGGGCGGAGACCCAGTACTTC.

The gene calls are TRBV19 and TRBJ2-5; weak D call: TRBD2 (6 bases). Per germline, CDR1 LNHDA and CDR2 SQIVND (reference sequence). The CDR3 loop spans 15 amino acids. V lost 3 bases to trimming and J lost 2 bases, with 13 bases between them. CDR3 residues: CASSIPGTGQETQYF. DNA of the CDR3: TGTGCCAGTAGTATCCCCGGGACTGGACAAGAGACCCAGTACTTC.

V and J are TRBV15 and TRBJ1-3; no definite D call. Per germline, CDR1 LNHNV and CDR2 YYDKDF (reference sequence). The CDR3 has 16 amino acids. V lost 0 bases and J 0 bases, leaving 9 bases between the germline ends. CDR3 nucleotides: TGTGCCACCAGCAGAGATTCGTACTCCTCTGGAAACACCATATATTTT. Translated, it gives CATSRDSYSSGNTIYF.

The chain links TRBV19 to TRBJ2-2, with 9 bases that match TRBD2. The V gene's germline CDR1 is LNHDA and CDR2 SQIVND (reference sequence). The V and J ends lost 7 bases and 0 bases, in that order; junction bases with no gene match: 6. This CDR3 spans 16 amino acids. The CDR3 DNA is TGTGCCAGTACCCCTAGCGGGATATCGAACACCGGGGAGCTGTTTTTT. Its protein product is CASTPSGISNTGELFF.

The rearrangement links TRBV9 to TRBJ2-3; 11 bases line up with TRBD2. This CDR3 is built from 16 residues. V shed 2 bases, J shed 0 bases, and the junction held 2 bases outside the gene matches. Germline assignment: CDR1 SGDLS and CDR2 YYNGEE. The CDR3 reads CASSVLAGGSTDTQYF. The CDR3 bases are TGTGCCAGCAGCGTCTTAGCGGGGGGGAGCACAGATACGCAGTATTTT.

The V and J genes are TRBV11-2 and TRBJ2-3; TRBD2 matches 10 bases. The CDR3 covers 18 residues. V dropped 3 bases and J dropped 0; count of bases not matched to a gene: 9. From germline, CDR1 is SGHAT and CDR2 FQNNGV. The CDR3 protein is CASSFRSSGGRSTDTQYF. CDR3 DNA sequence: TGTGCCAGCAGCTTTCGGTCTAGCGGGGGCCGTAGCACAGATACGCAGTATTTT.

This chain connects TRBV9 to TRBJ2-2, with a possible D match to TRBD1 (5 bases). Trimming took off 4 bases at V and 5 bases at J, with 21 bases between the two ends. The CDR3 is made up of 17 amino acids. Germline loops: CDR1 SGDLS, CDR2 YYNGEE. The CDR3 here is CASSRIPPGQSTGELFF. For the CDR3, the DNA is TGTGCCAGCAGCCGAATCCCCCCAGGGCAGTCAACCGGGGAGCTGTTTTTT.

This clone was observed a handful of times. This sequence joins TRBV12-5 and TRBJ2-7, with D tentatively TRBD2 (6 bases). Germline V gene sequence: CDR1 LGHNT, CDR2 FRNRAP. Trimming left V 2 bases short and J 6 bases short, with 14 bases between. The CDR3 has 14 amino acids. CDR3 bases: TGTGCTAGTGGTTTGACGGTGGGGGGATCCGAGCAGTACTTC. Amino acids: CASGLTVGGSEQYF. Supplemented by reference TRBV12-5 and TRBJ2-7, the full variable domain reads DARVTQTPRHKVTEMGQEVTMRCQPILGHNTVFWYRQTMMQGLELLAYFRNRAPLDDSGMPKDRFSAEMPDATLATLKIQPSEPRDSAVYFCASGLTVGGSEQYFGPGTRLTVT.

The genes are TRBV27 and TRBJ1-6; tentative D call: TRBD1 (6 bases). The V gene lost 6 bases and the J gene lost 3 bases, with 12 bases spanning the gap. The CDR3 is 15 amino acids. Germline loops: CDR1 MNHEY, CDR2 SMNVEV (reference sequence). The CDR3 reads CASSSQGHYNSPLHF. The CDR3 nucleotides are TGTGCCAGCAGCAGCCAGGGACACTATAATTCACCCCTCCACTTT.

The gene calls are TRBV7-6 and TRBJ1-2; 9 bases match TRBD1. Germline V lookup: CDR1 SGHVS, CDR2 FNYEAQ. With 5 bases clipped from V and 8 bases from J, the junction kept 6 bases outside the gene matches. This CDR3 has 13 amino acids. CDR3 nucleotide sequence: TGTGCCAGCAGCGTTGGGACAGGGAAAGGCTACACCTTC. Protein: CASSVGTGKGYTF.

The rearrangement uses TRBV19 and TRBJ1-1; D call uncertain. With 6 bases removed from V and 6 bases from J, the gap between germline ends came to 5 bases. Germline V gene data show CDR1 as LNHDA and CDR2 as SQIVND (reference sequence). This CDR3 is 10 amino acids long. CDR3 coding DNA: TGTGCCAGTAGAAGTGCTGAAGCTTTCTTT. It encodes CASRSAEAFF. Complete variable domain (other parts from reference TRBV19 and TRBJ1-1): DGGITQSPKYLFRKEGQNVTLSCEQNLNHDAMYWYRQDPGQGLRLIYYSQIVNDFQKGDIAEGYSVSREKKESFPLTVTSAQKNPTAFYLCASRSAEAFFGQGTRLTVV.

V usage is TRBV5-1 and J usage is TRBJ2-5, with 10 bases that match TRBD1. V lost 4 bases, J lost 11 bases, and 20 bases stayed unmatched. Per the germline V gene, CDR1 is SGHRS and CDR2 is YFSETQ. CDR3 size: 17 residues. The CDR3 loop is CASSPRRGTGAYEEQYF. CDR3 nucleotide sequence: TGCGCCAGCAGCCCCAGGCGAGGGACAGGGGCCTACGAGGAGCAGTACTTC.

J is TRBJ2-1 and V is TRBV5-4; D is uncertain. V was pared by 0 bases and J by 15 bases, with 13 bases between. The CDR3 is 12 residues long. Germline V gene data show CDR1 as SGHNT and CDR2 as YYREEE (reference sequence). CDR3 nucleotides: TGTGCCAGCAGCTTGGATGGGCGGCGGATGTTCTTC. Translation gives CASSLDGRRMFF.

The chain recombines TRBV9 with TRBJ1-1; the match to TRBD1 covers 9 bases. J was trimmed by 3 bases and V by 3 bases; bases with no gene match: 6. The germline CDR1 and CDR2 sequences are SGDLS and YYNGEE. The CDR3 is 15 residues long. The CDR3 DNA reads TGTGCCAGCAGCGCCAAACAGGGGGCACACACTGAAGCTTTCTTT. Its protein product is CASSAKQGAHTEAFF.

This clone has only one observation. The germline gene is not matched at one end of the junction; a read error may be the cause. The V call is TRBV7-7, the J call TRBJ2-5, with TRBD1 matching over 9 bases. This CDR3 has 15 residues. Germline-derived CDR1 and CDR2 are SSHAT and FNYEAQ (reference sequence). The CDR3 DNA reads as TGTGCTAGCAGCTTCCCGACAGGGGGAGGTGAGACCCAGTACTTC. Translation gives CASSFPTGGGETQYF.

The V gene is TRBV28, the J gene TRBJ2-7, with D maybe TRBD1 (5 bases). In germline, CDR1 is MDHEN, CDR2 SYDVKM. The CDR3 runs 14 residues. V was shortened by 4 bases and J by 1 base, with 11 bases between the two germline ends. CDR3 DNA: TGTGCCAGCAGTTCCCCGACAGTTTCCTACGAGCAGTACTTC. Residues: CASSSPTVSYEQYF.

The chain links TRBV4-3 to TRBJ2-3, with TRBD2 identical over 15 bases. Germline V gene sequence: CDR1 LGHNA, CDR2 YSLEER. V lost 4 bases and J lost 0; bases outside the gene matches: 2. This CDR3 has 17 residues. For the CDR3, the DNA is TGCGCCAGCAGCCCGGGACTAGCGGGGGGAAGCACAGATACGCAGTATTTT. Amino acid sequence: CASSPGLAGGSTDTQYF.

The genes are TRBV5-1 and TRBJ1-2, with TRBD1 matching over 9 bases. Germline assignment: CDR1 SGHRS and CDR2 YFSETQ. The V segment lost 5 bases and the J segment 6 bases; nucleotides outside the gene matches: 14. This CDR3 comprises 16 residues. For the CDR3, the DNA is TGCGCCAGCAGTAACCTACAGGGGGCTGGTGGGGATGGCTACACCTTC. It specifies CASSNLQGAGGDGYTF. Using reference TRBV5-1 and TRBJ1-2 for the parts outside the CDR3, the full variable domain is KAGVTQTPRYLIKTRGQQVTLSCSPISGHRSVSWYQQTPGQGLQFLFEYFSETQRNKGNFPGRFSGRQFSNSRSEMNVSTLELGDSALYLCASSNLQGAGGDGYTFGSGTRLTVV.